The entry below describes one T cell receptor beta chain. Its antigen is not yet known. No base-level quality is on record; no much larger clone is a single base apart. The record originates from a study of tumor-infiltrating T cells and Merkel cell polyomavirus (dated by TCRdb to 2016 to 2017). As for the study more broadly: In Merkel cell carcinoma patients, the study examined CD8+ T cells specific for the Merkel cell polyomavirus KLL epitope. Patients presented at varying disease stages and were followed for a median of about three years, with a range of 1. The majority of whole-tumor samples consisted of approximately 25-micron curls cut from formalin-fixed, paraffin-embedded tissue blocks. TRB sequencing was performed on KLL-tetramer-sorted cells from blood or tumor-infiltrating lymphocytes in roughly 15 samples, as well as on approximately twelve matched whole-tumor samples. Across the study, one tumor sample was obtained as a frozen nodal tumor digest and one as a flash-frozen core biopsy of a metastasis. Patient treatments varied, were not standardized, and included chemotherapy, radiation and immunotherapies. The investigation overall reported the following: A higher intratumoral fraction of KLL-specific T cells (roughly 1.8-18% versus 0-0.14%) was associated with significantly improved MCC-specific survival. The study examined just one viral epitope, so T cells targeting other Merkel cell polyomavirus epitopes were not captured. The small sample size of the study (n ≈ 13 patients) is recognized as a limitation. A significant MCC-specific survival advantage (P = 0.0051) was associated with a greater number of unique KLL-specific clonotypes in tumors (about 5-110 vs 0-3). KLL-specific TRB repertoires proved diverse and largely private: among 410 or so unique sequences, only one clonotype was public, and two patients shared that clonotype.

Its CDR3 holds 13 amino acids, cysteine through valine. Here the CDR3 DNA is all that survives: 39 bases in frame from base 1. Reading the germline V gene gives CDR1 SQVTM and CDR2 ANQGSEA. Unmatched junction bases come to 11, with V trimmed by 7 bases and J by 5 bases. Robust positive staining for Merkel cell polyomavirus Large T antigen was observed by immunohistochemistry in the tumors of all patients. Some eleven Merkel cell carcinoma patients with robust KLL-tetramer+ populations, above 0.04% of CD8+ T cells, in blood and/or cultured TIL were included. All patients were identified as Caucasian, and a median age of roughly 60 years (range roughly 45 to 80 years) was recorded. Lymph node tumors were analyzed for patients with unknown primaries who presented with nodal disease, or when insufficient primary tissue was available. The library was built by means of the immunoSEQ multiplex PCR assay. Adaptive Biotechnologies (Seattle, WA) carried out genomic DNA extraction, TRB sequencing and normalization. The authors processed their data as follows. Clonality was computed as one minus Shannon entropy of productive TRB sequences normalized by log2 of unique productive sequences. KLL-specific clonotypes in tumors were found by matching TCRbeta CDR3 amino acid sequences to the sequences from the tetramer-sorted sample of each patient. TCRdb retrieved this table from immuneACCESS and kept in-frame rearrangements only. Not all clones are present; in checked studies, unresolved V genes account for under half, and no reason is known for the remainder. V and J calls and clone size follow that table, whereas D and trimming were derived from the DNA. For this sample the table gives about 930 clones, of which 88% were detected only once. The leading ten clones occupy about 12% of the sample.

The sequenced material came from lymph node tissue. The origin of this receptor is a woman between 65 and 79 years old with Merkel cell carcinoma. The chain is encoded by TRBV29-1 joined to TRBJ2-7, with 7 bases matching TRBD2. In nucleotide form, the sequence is TGCAGCGCCCGAGGGGCGGGAGACGACGAGCAGTACGTC. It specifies CSARGAGDDEQYV.